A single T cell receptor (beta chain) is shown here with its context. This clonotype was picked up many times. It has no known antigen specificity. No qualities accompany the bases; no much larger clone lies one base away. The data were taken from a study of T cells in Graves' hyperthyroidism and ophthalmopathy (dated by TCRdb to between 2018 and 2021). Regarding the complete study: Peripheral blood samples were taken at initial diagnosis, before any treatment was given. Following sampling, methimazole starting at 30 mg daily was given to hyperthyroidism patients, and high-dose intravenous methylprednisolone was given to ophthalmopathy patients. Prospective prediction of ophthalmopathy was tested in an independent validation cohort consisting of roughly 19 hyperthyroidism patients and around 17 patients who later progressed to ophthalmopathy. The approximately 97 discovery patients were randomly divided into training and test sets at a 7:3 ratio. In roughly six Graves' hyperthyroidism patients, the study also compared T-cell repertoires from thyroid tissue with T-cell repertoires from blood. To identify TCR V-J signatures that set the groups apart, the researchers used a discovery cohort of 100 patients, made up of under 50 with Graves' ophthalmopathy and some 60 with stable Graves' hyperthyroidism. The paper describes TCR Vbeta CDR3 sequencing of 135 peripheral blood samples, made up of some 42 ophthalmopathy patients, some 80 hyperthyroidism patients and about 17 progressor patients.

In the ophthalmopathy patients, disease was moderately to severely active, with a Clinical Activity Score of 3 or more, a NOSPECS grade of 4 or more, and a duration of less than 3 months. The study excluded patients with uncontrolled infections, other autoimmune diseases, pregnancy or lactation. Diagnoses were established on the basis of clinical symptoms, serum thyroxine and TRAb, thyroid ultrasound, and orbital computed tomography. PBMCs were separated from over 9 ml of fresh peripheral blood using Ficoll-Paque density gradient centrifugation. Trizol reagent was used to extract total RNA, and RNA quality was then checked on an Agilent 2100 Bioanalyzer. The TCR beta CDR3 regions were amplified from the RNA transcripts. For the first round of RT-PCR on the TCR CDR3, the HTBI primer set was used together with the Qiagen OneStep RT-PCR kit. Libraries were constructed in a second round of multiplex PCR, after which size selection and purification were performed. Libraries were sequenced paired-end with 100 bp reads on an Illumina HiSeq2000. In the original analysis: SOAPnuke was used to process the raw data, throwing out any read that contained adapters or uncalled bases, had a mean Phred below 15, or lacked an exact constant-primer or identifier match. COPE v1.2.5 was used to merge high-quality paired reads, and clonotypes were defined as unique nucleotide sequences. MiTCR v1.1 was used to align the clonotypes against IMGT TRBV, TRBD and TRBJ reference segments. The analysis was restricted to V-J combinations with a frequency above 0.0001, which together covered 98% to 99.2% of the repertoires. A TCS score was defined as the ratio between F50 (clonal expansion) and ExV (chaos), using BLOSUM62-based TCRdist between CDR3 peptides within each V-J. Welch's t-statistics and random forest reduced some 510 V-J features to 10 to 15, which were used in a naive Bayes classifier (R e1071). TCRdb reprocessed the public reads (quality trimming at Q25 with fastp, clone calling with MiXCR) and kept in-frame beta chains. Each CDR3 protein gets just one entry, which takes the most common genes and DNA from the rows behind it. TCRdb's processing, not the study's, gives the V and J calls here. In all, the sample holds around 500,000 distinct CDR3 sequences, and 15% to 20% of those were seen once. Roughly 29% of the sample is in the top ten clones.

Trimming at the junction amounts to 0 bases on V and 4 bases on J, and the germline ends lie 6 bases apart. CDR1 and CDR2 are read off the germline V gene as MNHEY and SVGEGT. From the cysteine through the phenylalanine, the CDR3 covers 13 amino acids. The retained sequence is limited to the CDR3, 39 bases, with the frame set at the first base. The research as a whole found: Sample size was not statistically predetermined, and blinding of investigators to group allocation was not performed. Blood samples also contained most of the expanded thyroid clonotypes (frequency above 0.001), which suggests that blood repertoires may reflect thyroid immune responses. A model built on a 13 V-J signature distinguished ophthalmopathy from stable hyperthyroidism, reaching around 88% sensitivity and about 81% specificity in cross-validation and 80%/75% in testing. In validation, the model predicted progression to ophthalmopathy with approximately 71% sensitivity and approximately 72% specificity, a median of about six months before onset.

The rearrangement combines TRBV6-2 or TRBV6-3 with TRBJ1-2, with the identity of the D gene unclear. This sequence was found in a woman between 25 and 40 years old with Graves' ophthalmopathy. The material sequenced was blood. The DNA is TGTGCCAGCAGTTACTCGAGGACCTATGGCTACACCTTC. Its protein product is CASSYSRTYGYTF.